This T cell receptor beta chain was identified during a study of cytomegalovirus exposure and HLA in healthy donors. Each donor was nominally healthy when sampled (though unrecorded immune exposures were likely). This clone was recorded only once. Its antigen remains unknown. The study's findings and limits: A few chains tied to CMV proved CMV antigen-specific in vitro.

Trimming at V came to 4 bases and at J to 8 bases, leaving 15 bases not matched to a gene. This CDR3 region has 16 residues. Per germline, CDR1 MGHDK and CDR2 SYGVNS. A multiplex PCR was run with 60 Vbeta primers and 13 Jbeta primers. The assay was immunoSEQ multiplex PCR, and TCRdb's table has in-frame clones only and misses some. This sample carries about 150,000 clones, 70% of them seen once, and the ten largest clones take roughly 1.9%. The sequenced material came from PBMCs. The origin of this receptor is a woman aged 55 to 70 in good health and CMV-seropositive. V usage is TRBV25-1 and J usage is TRBJ1-2; 8 positions match TRBD1. The CDR3 DNA reads as TGTGCCAGCAGTGGAGCCCCCGGGACAGGAAACTTCGGCTACACCTTC. This gives the protein CASSGAPGTGNFGYTF.